A single T cell receptor beta chain is shown here with its context. The target antigen is unknown. TCRdb analysed the RT-PCR reads with MiXCR anew, one entry per CDR3 protein. The table lists fewer than 550,000 distinct CDR3 sequences, 25% of them singletons. This sample stems from a study of response to subunit inactivated influenza vaccine. General study points: The authors suggested that every seasonal influenza vaccination recruits few new T cells.

CDR1 and CDR2 (germline): SGHRS, YFSETQ. After removal of 5 bases from V and 4 bases from J, the junction contained 5 bases not matched to a gene. This CDR3 is built from 15 residues. V gene TRBV5-1 combines with J gene TRBJ2-3, with 12 nucleotides matching TRBD1. This receptor was taken from a man aged 45 to 65 who received an inactivated influenza vaccine. Sequenced material: CD4+ T cells sorted from PBMCs, taken roughly 5 days after vaccination. The DNA for the CDR3 is TGCGCCAGCAGGTGGGGACAGGGGGCCTCAGATACGCAGTATTTT. This sequence encodes CASRWGQGASDTQYF.